This T cell receptor (beta chain) was sequenced for a study of low-dose radiotherapy and immunotherapy resistance in tumors. Study-level information: Fractions of 1 Gy went to Cohort 2 every two weeks, for 13 Gy over 26 weeks. It was every two weeks, one day before radiation and immunotherapy, that intravenous cyclophosphamide 200 mg/m2 was given. From cycle 1 day 1, patients took oral aspirin 300 mg every day for four cycles.

Germline CDR1 and CDR2: MNHNS and SASEGT. Trimming cost V 0 bases and J 6 bases, with 8 bases left between them. The CDR3 is made up of 14 amino acids. First-strand cDNA relied on TRAV- and TRBV-specific primers spanning alpha and beta chains. With a constant-region primer and a V-primer adapter, TCRs were subjected to 15 to 25 PCR cycles of amplification. TCRdb re-derived calls from the reads in MiXCR, one entry per CDR3 protein. The sample has around 76,000 distinct CDR3 sequences; around 32% are singletons. Time point defined: before trial treatment. The source of this sequence is a female donor with ovarian cancer. J is TRBJ1-4 and V is TRBV6-1; D remains ambiguous. The sample consisted of PBMCs, taken before treatment. The CDR3 coding sequence is TGTGCCAGCAGTGAAGCACGCCAGCATGAAAAACTGTTTTTT. Protein sequence: CASSEARQHEKLFF.